This entry is about one TCR beta chain. Its antigen is not yet known. No base qualities exist here, and no much larger clone lies one base off it. These data come from a study of cytomegalovirus exposure and HLA in healthy donors (dated 2017 in TCRdb). Looking at the study overall: According to a later analysis, the 120 or so validation repertoires were produced on the same platform as the roughly 600 repertoires of the first cohort. The aim of the study was to test whether cataloging public T cell receptors could identify signatures of past pathogen exposure. Along with the approximately 650-subject first cohort, a separate validation cohort of approximately 110 different subjects was used. The study combined high-throughput TCR immunosequencing, statistical association of individual TCRs with disease status, and machine learning to predict cytomegalovirus infection status.

The method behind the library was the immunoSEQ multiplex PCR assay. In the original analysis: A statistical classification framework was developed to diagnose cytomegalovirus status using the catalog of TCR beta chain sequences. The immuneACCESS repertoire file appears here via TCRdb, limited to in-frame rearrangements. These files lack a portion of the clones; in checked studies, under half of the deficit traces to unresolved V genes, and the cause of the others is not known. V, J and clone size are those of that table, while D and trimming were read from the DNA. In all, the sample holds 160,000 or so clones, and roughly 91% of those were seen once. The ten top clones hold 2.5% to 3.5% of the sample. Results and caveats for the whole study, not just this receptor: Most TCR sequences were observed very rarely across donors, whereas some public TCRs were present in many individuals. Three of the identified cytomegalovirus-associated TCR beta chains were confirmed in vitro to be specific for cytomegalovirus antigens. A total of fewer than 200 TCR beta chains were listed by the study as associated with cytomegalovirus. In both the original and validation cohorts, the classifier was reported to diagnose cytomegalovirus status with high specificity and sensitivity. It was suggested by the authors that the approach could potentially be generalized to other disease states and immunological phenotypes. A later analysis had no HLA typing for the validation cohort, so co-occurrence there was scored across all 110 or so repertoires. In a later analysis, TCRs clustered in the first cohort were found to also tend to co-occur in the 110 or so validation repertoires, with 90% to 95% of cluster scores above 0.

Donors formed part of the validation cohort, which comprised 120 subjects and was distinct from the first cohort of 550 to 850 subjects. A distance of 6 bases separates the germline ends of V and J, which lose 0 bases and 4 bases respectively. CDR1 and CDR2 (MNHEY, SMNVEV) derive from the germline V gene (reference sequence). The CDR3 measures 13 amino acids from cysteine to phenylalanine. Only CDR3 DNA is held: 39 bases, read in frame from base 1. The material sequenced was PBMCs. The rearrangement combines TRBV27 with TRBJ1-1; the D gene assignment is ambiguous. The clonotype comes from a young man in good health and CMV-seronegative. The DNA sequence follows: TGTGCCAGCAGTTTATCCCTAGGCACTGAAGCTTTCTTT. It specifies CASSLSLGTEAFF.